Presented here are 27 T cell receptor beta chains from one specimen sequenced in a study of T cell changes during pregnancy in multiple sclerosis. Produced via immunoSEQ multiplex PCR; TCRdb's table is partial and in-frame only. The data hold around 60,000 clones, with 94% observed a single time. The sequenced sample was CD8+ T cells from peripheral blood mononuclear cells, obtained in the third trimester of pregnancy. These receptors were obtained from a female donor with multiple sclerosis, enrolled in a pregnancy study.

The chain combines TRBV28 with TRBJ2-3, with 11 bases matching TRBD2. Germline V gene data show CDR1 as MDHEN and CDR2 as SYDVKM. Germline trimming cut 2 bases from V and 2 bases from J; bases unmatched to any gene: 9. This CDR3 comprises 18 residues. The CDR3 region has the DNA TGTGCCAGCAGTTTACGGGCGATAGCGGGAGGGGACACAGATACGCAGTATTTT. Translating gives CASSLRAIAGGDTDTQYF.

This rearrangement joins TRBV7-9 to TRBJ2-1, with a weak D call TRBD1 (6 bases). CDR1 is SEHNR and CDR2 is FQNEAQ in the germline V gene (reference sequence). Trimming removed 5 bases from V and 5 bases from J, with 13 bases in between. The CDR3 consists of 14 residues. CDR3 DNA sequence: TGTGCCAGCAGCCGGCCCCAGGGGAACAATGAGCAGTTCTTC. This gives the protein CASSRPQGNNEQFF.

The V call is TRBV11-2, the J call TRBJ2-7; possibly TRBD2 for D (5 bases). V gave up 1 base and J gave up 2 bases, with 15 bases separating them. The CDR3 covers 16 residues. Germline V gene sequence: CDR1 SGHAT, CDR2 FQNNGV. CDR3: CASSLVRKEGPYEQYF. As DNA, the CDR3 is TGTGCCAGCAGCTTAGTTAGGAAAGAGGGCCCCTACGAGCAGTACTTC.

The V and J genes are TRBV19 and TRBJ1-2, with D perhaps matching TRBD1 (5 bases). Germline V gene sequence: CDR1 LNHDA, CDR2 SQIVND (reference sequence). The V end was cut by 8 bases, the J end by 4 bases, with 14 bases between. The CDR3 extends over 13 amino acids. CDR3 sequence: CASATGASYGYTF. The CDR3 nucleotides read TGTGCCAGTGCTACTGGGGCATCCTATGGCTACACCTTC.

This chain uses TRBV14 with TRBJ1-5; 8 bases match TRBD1. CDR3 size: 17 residues. V was clipped by 1 base and J by 7 bases; unmatched bases: 12. Germline values: CDR1 SGHDN, CDR2 FVKESK. The CDR3 DNA is TGTGCCAGCAGCCAAGGGACAGGGCCTCCTTGGGTCCAGCCCCAGCATTTT. Protein sequence: CASSQGTGPPWVQPQHF.

The V and J genes are TRBV7-9 and TRBJ2-1; a weak D match, TRBD2 (7 bases). The CDR3 length is 17 residues. Germline CDR1 SEHNR, CDR2 FQNEAQ (reference sequence). V was cut by 5 bases and J by 1 base, with 18 bases left in between. CDR3 in amino acids: CASSPLGEGVSYNEQFF. The CDR3 nucleotides are TGTGCCAGCAGCCCGCTCGGGGAGGGGGTGTCCTACAATGAGCAGTTCTTC. The complete variable domain, with remaining parts taken from reference TRBV7-9 and TRBJ2-1, reads DTGVSQNPRHKITKRGQNVTFRCDPISEHNRLYWYRQTLGQGPEFLTYFQNEAQLEKSRLLSDRFSAERPKGSFSTLEIQRTEQGDSAMYLCASSPLGEGVSYNEQFFGPGTRLTVL.

The CDR3 bases are TGTGCCAGCGTACCATTTGCAGGCCGGAACACTGAAGCTTTCTTT. This gives the protein CASVPFAGRNTEAFF. The V gene is TRBV28, the J gene TRBJ1-1; D is undetermined. The length of the CDR3 is 15 residues. V was pared by 8 bases and J by 1 base, with 17 bases between. Germline V gene data show CDR1 as MDHEN and CDR2 as SYDVKM.

V is TRBV27 and J is TRBJ1-2; possible D gene TRBD1, 5 bases. Trimming stripped 10 bases from V and 3 bases from J, with 18 bases between. Germline V gene sequence: CDR1 MNHEY, CDR2 SMNVEV (reference sequence). The CDR3 runs 14 residues. The CDR3 DNA sequence: TGTGCCACCGGGGGGACCCGAGGGTACTATGGCTACACCTTC. Translation gives CATGGTRGYYGYTF.

The chain employs TRBV28 and TRBJ2-5; no clear D gene. The CDR3 loop spans 13 amino acids. The V end was cut by 6 bases, the J end by 5 bases, with 13 bases between. Per germline, CDR1 MDHEN and CDR2 SYDVKM. This chain's CDR3 is CASSNPAEETQYF. The CDR3 DNA sequence: TGTGCCAGCAGCAACCCTGCTGAGGAGACCCAGTACTTC.

This chain joins TRBV4-1 and TRBJ1-1, with a tentative D call TRBD1 (5 bases). The ends were cut back, 3 bases at V and 5 bases at J, with 28 bases in the middle. Germline CDR1 MGHRA, CDR2 YSYEKL. The CDR3 spans 19 residues. As DNA, the CDR3 is TGCGCCAGCAGCCATCTCAGGACATGGGGTAAACGGCCCAAAACTGAAGCTTTCTTT. Amino acids: CASSHLRTWGKRPKTEAFF.

CDR3 region: CASSDPHRDEQYF. The CDR3 DNA reads as TGTGCCAGCAGTGATCCTCATCGGGACGAGCAGTACTTC. This chain uses TRBV9 with TRBJ2-7, with D unresolved. Germline V gene data show CDR1 as SGDLS and CDR2 as YYNGEE. This CDR3 contains 13 residues. Trimming stripped 5 bases from V and 5 bases from J, with 14 bases between. The full variable domain, its missing parts supplied by reference TRBV9 and TRBJ2-7, is DSGVTQTPKHLITATGQRVTLRCSPRSGDLSVYWYQQSLDQGLQFLIQYYNGEERAKGNILERFSAQQFPDLHSELNLSSLELGDSALYFCASSDPHRDEQYFGPGTRLTVT.

This clone was recorded once. The rearrangement links TRBV29-1 to TRBJ2-2, with 14 bases identical to TRBD2. Trimming took 5 bases from V and 8 from J; bases not matched to a gene: 10. There are 16 residues in the CDR3. Germline V gene sequence: CDR1 SQVTM, CDR2 ANQGSEA. CDR3 region: CSVTGTSGRVGGELFF. CDR3 DNA sequence: TGCAGCGTTACAGGGACTAGCGGGAGAGTTGGGGGGGAGCTGTTTTTT.

This sequence joins TRBV28 and TRBJ2-1, with 13 bases lining up with TRBD2. V shed 2 bases and J 6 bases; nucleotides not matched to a gene: 4. CDR1 and CDR2 (germline): MDHEN, SYDVKM. The length of the CDR3 is 16 residues. CDR3 residues: CASSLRTSGRANEQFF. Written as DNA, the CDR3 is TGTGCCAGCAGTTTACGCACTAGCGGGAGGGCCAATGAGCAGTTCTTC.

Here the CDR3 reads CASSPGTSGRAEQYF. For the CDR3, the DNA is TGCGCCAGCAGCCCGGGGACTAGCGGGAGGGCCGAGCAGTACTTC. The V call is TRBV4-1, the J call TRBJ2-7, with 16 bases matching TRBD2. CDR1 MGHRA and CDR2 YSYEKL come from the germline V gene. V shed 4 bases and J 6 bases; nucleotides not matched to a gene: 3. The CDR3 totals 15 residues.

The chain uses TRBV20-1 and TRBJ1-1, with D hard to call. CDR3 length: 8 amino acids. V lost 6 bases and J lost 10, with 6 bases in between. In germline, CDR1 is DFQATT, CDR2 SNEGSKA (reference sequence). CDR3 sequence reads: CSAPGAFF. DNA of the CDR3: TGCAGTGCCCCCGGAGCTTTCTTT.

The chain couples TRBV9 to TRBJ1-3; TRBD1 is a possible D gene (5 bases). The germline V gene encodes CDR1 SGDLS and CDR2 YYNGEE. The germline V and J ends were trimmed by 2 bases and 3 bases, with 12 bases remaining between them. This CDR3 has 15 amino acids. Here the CDR3 reads CASSVSGTFGNTIYF. The CDR3 DNA follows: TGTGCCAGCAGCGTGTCGGGGACTTTTGGAAACACCATATATTTT.

The CDR3 loop reads CASSLGDSSYEQYF. In DNA, the CDR3 is TGTGCCAGCAGCTTGGGGGACAGTTCCTACGAGCAGTACTTC. The genes are TRBV5-5 and TRBJ2-7; TRBD1 agrees at 7 bases. The CDR3 runs to 14 residues. Germline V gives CDR1 SGHKS, CDR2 YYEKEE (reference sequence). The ends lost 0 bases at V and 1 base at J; junction bases unmatched: 1.

CDR3 bases: TGTGCCACCAGCAGAGCCGAACGGGTGGTGGGGCCTCCCTTCACAGATACGCAGTATTTT. Its protein product is CATSRAERVVGPPFTDTQYF. The chain has TRBV15 and TRBJ2-3, with D possibly matching TRBD1 (5 bases). V gave up 1 base and J gave up 2 bases, with 25 bases separating them. This CDR3 region has 20 residues. The germline gives CDR1 LNHNV, CDR2 YYDKDF (reference sequence).

V usage is TRBV7-6 and J usage is TRBJ2-7; possibly TRBD1 for D (5 bases). V was clipped by 1 base and J by 0 bases, with 10 bases between them. The CDR3 is 15 residues long. The germline V gene has CDR1 SGHVS and CDR2 FNYEAQ. The CDR3 loop reads CASSLDWGPSYEQYF. The DNA of the CDR3 is TGTGCCAGCAGCTTAGACTGGGGCCCCTCCTACGAGCAGTACTTC.

This chain uses TRBV18 with TRBJ2-1; D remains ambiguous. Trimming cost V 6 bases and J 12 bases, with 15 bases left between them. Germline CDR1 KGHSH, CDR2 LQKENI. This CDR3 has 12 residues. Here the CDR3 reads CASSLTLIGQFF. In DNA, the CDR3 is TGTGCCAGCTCCCTTACCTTGATCGGGCAGTTCTTC.

A single count supports this clone. V gene TRBV4-1 combines with J gene TRBJ2-1; possible D gene TRBD1, 6 bases. The V gene lost 0 bases and the J gene lost 6 bases, with 12 bases spanning the gap. The CDR3 has 15 residues. Per germline, CDR1 MGHRA and CDR2 YSYEKL. DNA for the CDR3: TGCGCCAGCAGCCAAGAGGTCCAGGGGACCAATGAGCAGTTCTTC. This encodes CASSQEVQGTNEQFF.

The chain combines TRBV5-4 with TRBJ2-2, with 12 bases identical to TRBD2. Germline-derived CDR1 and CDR2 are SGHNT and YYREEE (reference sequence). Unmatched junction bases numbered 7, after V lost 4 bases and J lost 3 bases. There are 17 residues in the CDR3. CDR3 in DNA: TGTGCCAGCAGCCGGACTAGCGGGATTTTGCACACCGGGGAGCTGTTTTTT. It specifies CASSRTSGILHTGELFF. Using reference TRBV5-4 and TRBJ2-2 for the parts outside the CDR3, the full variable domain is ETGVTQSPTHLIKTRGQQVTLRCSSQSGHNTVSWYQQALGQGPQFIFQYYREEENGRGNFPPRFSGLQFPNYSSELNVNALELDDSALYLCASSRTSGILHTGELFFGEGSRLTVL.

V usage is TRBV6-6 and J usage is TRBJ2-7; 7 positions agree with TRBD2. CDR3 size: 13 residues. V was pared by 8 bases and J by 2 bases, with 6 bases of the junction left unmatched. Germline CDR1 and CDR2: MNHNY and SVGAGI (reference sequence). The CDR3 nucleotides read TGTGCCAGCGTTGGGGGGGATGCCTACGAGCAGTACTTC. Encoded protein: CASVGGDAYEQYF.

The chain employs TRBV27 and TRBJ1-4; possible D gene TRBD1, 5 bases. V lost 3 bases and J lost 3, with 14 bases in between. In germline, CDR1 is MNHEY, CDR2 SMNVEV (reference sequence). The CDR3 spans 16 residues. CDR3 nucleotides: TGTGCCAGCAGTTTCAGGACAAACAGAGCTAATGAAAAACTGTTTTTT. Translating gives CASSFRTNRANEKLFF.

The rearrangement joins TRBV6-5 to TRBJ1-5, with 9 nucleotides matching TRBD1. The CDR3 contains 14 residues. The V segment lost 10 bases and the J segment 6 bases; nucleotides outside the gene matches: 10. Germline V lookup: CDR1 MNHEY, CDR2 SVGAGI. DNA for the CDR3: TGTGCCAACGGGGACAGGGCGGGGGGTCAGCCCCAGCATTTT. Residues: CANGDRAGGQPQHF.

The gene calls are TRBV5-6 and TRBJ2-5; a weak D match, TRBD2 (5 bases). This CDR3 is 15 amino acids long. V shed 2 bases and J shed 3 bases, with 14 bases lying between them. Looked up from germline, CDR1 is SGHDT and CDR2 is YYEEEE. CDR3 in amino acids: CASSFYVGVEETQYF. Written as DNA, the CDR3 is TGTGCCAGCAGCTTTTATGTCGGGGTGGAAGAGACCCAGTACTTC.

The rearrangement uses TRBV9 and TRBJ2-7, with TRBD2 identical over 12 bases. J gave up 5 bases and V 4 bases, and 7 bases lay outside the gene matches. This CDR3 is 15 amino acids long. Germline V gene lookup returns CDR1 SGDLS and CDR2 YYNGEE. The CDR3 DNA sequence: TGTGCCAGCAGCCCGACTAGCGGGAGTATCGACGAGCAGTACTTC. Translated, it gives CASSPTSGSIDEQYF.